This TCR beta chain stems from a study of T-cell memory formation after mild COVID-19. This CDR3 is built from 17 residues. Germline CDR1 is KGHDR and CDR2 is SFDVKD. The V and J ends lost 4 bases and 2 bases respectively, with 18 bases between them. TCRdb reprocessed the 5' RACE reads with MiXCR, giving one entry per CDR3 protein. Here the sample spans about 540,000 distinct CDR3 sequences, around 20% being singletons. The sequenced material came from PBMCs or a T cell subset sorted from them (not recorded which). The chain couples TRBV24-1 to TRBJ2-3; D remains unclear. This clonotype was obtained from an adult woman who had mild COVID-19 (a few samples of this study predate the infection). Cell type and time point are not known. The CDR3 sequence is CATSDPRLVDNTDTQYF. In DNA, the CDR3 is TGTGCCACCAGTGACCCTCGGCTTGTGGATAACACAGATACGCAGTATTTT.